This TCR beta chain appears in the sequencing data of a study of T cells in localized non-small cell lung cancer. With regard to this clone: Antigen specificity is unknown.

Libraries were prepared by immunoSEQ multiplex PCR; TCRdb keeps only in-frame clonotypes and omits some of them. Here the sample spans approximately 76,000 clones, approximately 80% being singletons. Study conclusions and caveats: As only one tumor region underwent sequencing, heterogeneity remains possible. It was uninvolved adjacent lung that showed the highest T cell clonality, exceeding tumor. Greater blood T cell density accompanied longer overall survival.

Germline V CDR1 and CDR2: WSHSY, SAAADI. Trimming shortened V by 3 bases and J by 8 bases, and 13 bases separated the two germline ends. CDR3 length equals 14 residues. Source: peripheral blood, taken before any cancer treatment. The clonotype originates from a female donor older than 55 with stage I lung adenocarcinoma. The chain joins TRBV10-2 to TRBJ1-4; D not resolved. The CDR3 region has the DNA TGCGCCAGCAGTGAAGGAGCGGCCCGAGAAAAACTGTTTTTT. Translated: CASSEGAAREKLFF.